Described below is a single T cell receptor (beta chain) sequence and its context. The data belong to a study of technical replicates of blood from a handful of donors. The protocol was immunoSEQ multiplex PCR, while the TCRdb copy is restricted to in-frame clones and leaves out a portion. Seen here are tens of thousands of clones, 85% to 95% observed once, and the top ten hold 0.2% to 0.3%. Germline CDR1 reads SGHAT; CDR2 reads FQNNGV. Trimming took off 1 base at V and 9 bases at J, with 7 bases between the two ends. The CDR3 has 12 amino acids. This clonotype originated in a human donor in good health. The chain joins TRBV11-2 to TRBJ2-1; D might be TRBD2 (5 bases). The sample taken for sequencing was T cells isolated from PBMCs. DNA of the CDR3: TGTGCCAGCAGCTTAGGGAGGACTGAGCAGTTCTTC. This codes for CASSLGRTEQFF.